These 25 T cell receptor beta chains were all obtained from the same sample, sequenced in a study of blood T cell repertoires in COVID-19. Clones were sequenced by immunoSEQ multiplex PCR, and TCRdb holds only the in-frame ones, with some missing. Among more than 130,000 clones listed, 84% were seen once. The sequenced material came from peripheral blood. These receptors all come from a woman aged 80 or over in a cohort sampled during active or convalescent COVID-19.

The rearrangement links TRBV6-9 to TRBJ1-5; 7 nucleotides line up with TRBD1. CDR3 length: 16 residues. Looked up from germline, CDR1 is MNHGY and CDR2 is SVAAGI. V lost 5 bases, J lost 0 bases, and 7 bases stayed unmatched. CDR3 bases: TGTGCCAGCAGTCACCGGGACAGTTATAGCAATCAGCCCCAGCATTTT. This codes for CASSHRDSYSNQPQHF.

This clone occurred once. This CDR3 is CASSLALHNGAPDTGELFF. Here the CDR3 DNA reads TGTGCCAGCAGCTTAGCGCTTCACAATGGGGCGCCCGACACCGGGGAGCTGTTTTTT. The chain has TRBV7-6 and TRBJ2-2; D might be TRBD1 (5 bases). There are 19 residues in the CDR3. With 0 bases removed from V and 3 bases from J, the gap between germline ends came to 20 bases. Per the germline V gene, CDR1 is SGHVS and CDR2 is FNYEAQ.

The rearrangement joins TRBV6-5 to TRBJ2-3; tentative D call: TRBD2 (7 bases). This CDR3 contains 14 residues. V was trimmed by 8 bases and J by 5 bases, leaving 17 bases between them. CDR1 and CDR2 (germline): MNHEY, SVGAGI. CDR3 amino acids: CASRAPGGRDTQYF. CDR3 nucleotides: TGTGCCAGCCGGGCCCCGGGGGGCCGAGATACGCAGTATTTT.

The rearrangement joins TRBV5-1 to TRBJ2-7; the D is unclear. Trimming removed 0 bases at V and 1 base at J, with 5 bases between. Germline-derived CDR1 and CDR2 are SGHRS and YFSETQ. The CDR3 length is 13 residues. CDR3 in amino acids: CASSLAGSYEQYV. The CDR3 DNA sequence: TGCGCCAGCAGCTTGGCAGGTTCCTACGAGCAGTACGTC.

In its sample, this clone was seen once. The gene calls are TRBV24-1 and TRBJ2-3; D is possibly TRBD2 (6 bases). The CDR3 is made up of 16 amino acids. CDR1 is KGHDR and CDR2 is SFDVKD in the germline V gene. Trimming left V 4 bases short and J 2 bases short, with 15 bases between. The CDR3 DNA sequence: TGTGCCACCAGTGAACACGGGACGGGAGACACAGATACGCAGTATTTT. It yields the protein CATSEHGTGDTDTQYF.

The chain links TRBV3-1 (or the pseudogene TRBV3-2) to TRBJ2-5, with D possibly being TRBD2 (6 bases). CDR3 length: 15 amino acids. From germline, CDR1 is LGHDT and CDR2 YNNKEL (reference sequence). The V end was cut by 5 bases, the J end by 1 base, with 14 bases between. The chain's CDR3 is CASSNRRTTQETQYF. DNA for the CDR3: TGTGCCAGCAGCAACCGACGGACTACCCAAGAGACCCAGTACTTC.

This clone has a handful of counts. This chain uses TRBV9 with TRBJ1-6, with 9 bases fitting TRBD1. There are 15 residues in the CDR3. Germline CDR1 SGDLS, CDR2 YYNGEE. J was trimmed by 10 bases and V by 3 bases; bases with no gene match: 8. The CDR3 DNA reads as TGTGCCAGCAGCGAACAGGGGGCAGGCGGATCACCCCTCCACTTT. Its translation is CASSEQGAGGSPLHF. Full variable domain (rest looked up from reference TRBV9 and TRBJ1-6): DSGVTQTPKHLITATGQRVTLRCSPRSGDLSVYWYQQSLDQGLQFLIQYYNGEERAKGNILERFSAQQFPDLHSELNLSSLELGDSALYFCASSEQGAGGSPLHFGNGTRLTVT.

This clone was detected once. The J gene is TRBJ2-3, the V gene TRBV5-1, with 7 bases matching TRBD2. This CDR3 has 15 amino acids. Per the germline V gene, CDR1 is SGHRS and CDR2 is YFSETQ. J gave up 2 bases and V 5 bases, and 8 bases lay outside the gene matches. CDR3 sequence: CASRLLGGDTDTQYF. The DNA of the CDR3 is TGCGCCAGCAGGCTCTTGGGGGGGGACACAGATACGCAGTATTTT.

V and J are TRBV6-6 and TRBJ2-7, with 9 bases matching TRBD1. Unmatched junction bases numbered 6, after V lost 6 bases and J lost 0 bases. The CDR3 has 15 amino acids. Germline CDR1 is MNHNY and CDR2 is SVGAGI (reference sequence). The CDR3 sequence is CASSPGQGSSYEQYV. DNA of the CDR3: TGTGCCAGCAGCCCAGGACAGGGGAGCTCCTACGAGCAGTACGTC.

This clone was recorded only once. Other nucleotide sequences in the sample specify the same CDR3. The gene calls are TRBV19 and TRBJ1-2; TRBD1 aligns across 7 bases. The germline gives CDR1 LNHDA, CDR2 SQIVND (reference sequence). The V and J ends lost 9 bases and 4 bases, in that order; junction bases with no gene match: 11. The CDR3 totals 14 residues. The DNA of the CDR3 is TGTGCCAGCCAGAGGGGACAGCAACCCTATGGCTACACCTTC. Amino acids: CASQRGQQPYGYTF.

The rearrangement links TRBV7-9 to TRBJ1-1, with 9 bases that match TRBD1. The CDR3 totals 13 residues. V lost 5 bases, J lost 11 bases, and 9 bases stayed unmatched. In germline, CDR1 is SEHNR, CDR2 FQNEAQ (reference sequence). The CDR3 DNA reads as TGTGCCAGCAGCCCTACAGGGGGCGGAGATGCTTTCTTT. Translated: CASSPTGGGDAFF.

This chain's CDR3 is CASSLGGRNTEAFF. The CDR3 region has the DNA TGTGCCAGCAGCCTCGGCGGTCGGAACACTGAAGCTTTCTTT. The V and J genes are TRBV7-9 and TRBJ1-1; D is ambiguous. Germline lookup yields CDR1 SEHNR and CDR2 FQNEAQ (reference sequence). CDR3 length: 14 residues. Trimming shortened V by 5 bases and J by 1 base, and 11 bases separated the two germline ends.

This sequence joins TRBV27 and TRBJ2-1, with 9 bases matching TRBD1. This CDR3 region has 17 residues. J lost 7 bases, V lost 6 bases, and 16 bases had no gene match. Germline V gene lookup returns CDR1 MNHEY and CDR2 SMNVEV (reference sequence). The CDR3 coding sequence is TGTGCCAGCAGATCTCCTATGCGGGACAGGGAGGGAAATGAGCAGTTCTTC. Protein: CASRSPMRDREGNEQFF.

As DNA, the CDR3 is TGTGCCAGCAGCTTAAGAGGCGGAGAGACCCAGTACTTC. As protein: CASSLRGGETQYF. The gene calls are TRBV7-3 and TRBJ2-5; D remains unclear. Germline lookup yields CDR1 SGHTA and CDR2 FQGTGA. The CDR3 spans 13 residues. V lost 1 base, J lost 4 bases, and 7 bases lay in between.

The chain links TRBV6-5 to TRBJ2-2; no firm D call. CDR1 is MNHEY, CDR2 SVGAGI, per germline. The CDR3 extends over 13 amino acids. The ends were cut back, 6 bases at V and 3 bases at J, with 8 bases in the middle. The CDR3 loop reads CASSAVHTGELFF. CDR3 coding DNA: TGTGCCAGCAGCGCGGTTCACACCGGGGAGCTGTTTTTT.

The chain recombines TRBV4-2 with TRBJ2-1, with D possibly being TRBD2 (6 bases). V lost 4 bases to trimming and J lost 6 bases, with 10 bases between them. Germline lookup yields CDR1 LGHNA and CDR2 YNFKEQ. The CDR3 runs to 13 residues. For the CDR3, the DNA is TGTGCCAGCAGCCTTGGGGGGAGCAATGAGCAGTTCTTC. Translated: CASSLGGSNEQFF.

This chain uses TRBV3-1 (or the pseudogene TRBV3-2) with TRBJ1-1; TRBD1 might be the D (5 bases). CDR3 length: 13 residues. Germline CDR1 LGHDT, CDR2 YNNKEL (reference sequence). V was pared by 4 bases and J by 1 base, with 7 bases between. CDR3 in DNA: TGTGCCAGCAGCCTTGGGGCGAACACTGAAGCTTTCTTT. This codes for CASSLGANTEAFF.

The DNA of the CDR3 is TGCGCCAGCAGCAAAGACGACAGGGGCAATCAGCCCCAGCATTTT. It yields the protein CASSKDDRGNQPQHF. The V and J genes are TRBV5-1 and TRBJ1-5; 7 bases fit TRBD1. Looked up from germline, CDR1 is SGHRS and CDR2 is YFSETQ. This CDR3 has 15 amino acids. The V gene end was trimmed by 4 bases and the J gene end by 2 bases; junction bases not matched to a gene: 6. The whole variable domain, remainder taken from reference TRBV5-1 and TRBJ1-5, is KAGVTQTPRYLIKTRGQQVTLSCSPISGHRSVSWYQQTPGQGLQFLFEYFSETQRNKGNFPGRFSGRQFSNSRSEMNVSTLELGDSALYLCASSKDDRGNQPQHFGDGTRLSIL.

This clone is a singleton in its sample. The chain combines TRBV25-1 with TRBJ2-5, with D possibly matching TRBD1 (6 bases). V was trimmed by 5 bases and J by 5 bases, leaving 15 bases between them. The CDR3 contains 14 residues. Germline V lookup: CDR1 MGHDK, CDR2 SYGVNS. CDR3 sequence reads: CASSPVGARETQYF. The CDR3, as DNA: TGTGCCAGCAGTCCCGTGGGGGCGAGGGAGACCCAGTACTTC.

The rearrangement links TRBV7-2 to TRBJ2-5; no firm D call. CDR1 SGHTA and CDR2 FQGNSA come from the germline V gene. The CDR3 length is 14 residues. Trimming stripped 0 bases from V and 4 bases from J, with 9 bases between. The CDR3 nucleotides are TGTGCCAGCAGCTTAGCTTTGTTGCGAGAGACCCAGTACTTC. Residues: CASSLALLRETQYF.

This clone was seen just once. The genes are TRBV7-2 and TRBJ2-5; no firm D call. Trimming cost V 1 base and J 1 base, with 4 bases left between them. Per the germline V gene, CDR1 is SGHTA and CDR2 is FQGNSA. The CDR3 spans 13 residues. In DNA, the CDR3 is TGTGCCAGCAGCTTAGGGCCCCAAGAGACCCAGTACTTC. Its translation: CASSLGPQETQYF.

This clone was detected a few times. The chain uses TRBV18 and TRBJ1-2; 8 nucleotides agree with TRBD1. This CDR3 contains 16 residues. CDR1 and CDR2 from the germline V gene are KGHSH and LQKENI. The V gene end was trimmed by 1 base and the J gene end by 3 bases; junction bases not matched to a gene: 7. The CDR3 DNA sequence: TGTGCCAGCTCACCACTGACAGGGGCTACTGACTATGGCTACACCTTC. Residues: CASSPLTGATDYGYTF. The full variable domain, completed using reference TRBV18 and TRBJ1-2, is NAGVMQNPRHLVRRRGQEARLRCSPMKGHSHVYWYRQLPEEGLKFMVYLQKENIIDESGMPKERFSAEFPKEGPSILRIQQVVRGDSAAYFCASSPLTGATDYGYTFGSGTRLTVV.

V gene TRBV5-1 combines with J gene TRBJ2-7, with 7 bases lining up with TRBD1. Germline V gene sequence: CDR1 SGHRS, CDR2 YFSETQ. This CDR3 spans 15 amino acids. The V gene end was trimmed by 4 bases and the J gene end by 5 bases; junction bases not matched to a gene: 12. DNA of the CDR3: TGCGCCAGCAGCCTAAGAACAGGGGAAGACGACGAGCAGTACTTC. Translation: CASSLRTGEDDEQYF.

The CDR3 DNA reads TGCGCCAGCAGCTTGGGGCAGGGGTATGGAAATGAGCAGTTCTTC. It is translated as CASSLGQGYGNEQFF. The chain combines TRBV5-1 with TRBJ2-1; D is perhaps TRBD1 (6 bases). The CDR3 has 15 amino acids. Germline V gene data show CDR1 as SGHRS and CDR2 as YFSETQ. Trimming pared 0 bases from V and 7 bases from J, leaving 14 bases between.

This chain uses TRBV6-5 with TRBJ2-7, with 7 bases aligning to TRBD2. Germline V gene data show CDR1 as MNHEY and CDR2 as SVGAGI. This CDR3 contains 14 residues. V lost 6 bases to trimming and J lost 4 bases; unmatched junction nucleotides: 9. The CDR3 coding sequence is TGTGCCAGCAGGTCACTTGGGGGGGGTTACGAGCAGTACGTC. Residues: CASRSLGGGYEQYV.